These 31 T cell receptor beta chains were sequenced from one sample in a study of shared clonotypes between healthy human individuals (dated by TCRdb to 2020 to 2021). For the CD8 naive samples, CD45RO-negative cells were positively selected for CCR7, yielding a CD45RA+CCR7+ population from which TemRA cells were excluded. Libraries were constructed by the immunoSEQ multiplex PCR assay. TCRdb obtained this table from immuneACCESS and retained in-frame rearrangements with V and J assigned. These tables miss some clones; where compared with another copy, unresolved V genes account for less than half of the shortfall, and the remainder is unexplained. This sample has more than 2 million clones in its table, and approximately 94% of those were observed once. The ten biggest clones cover around 1.1% of the sample. What was sequenced was naive CD8+ T cells sorted from blood. The cell subset or site label, as the study defines it: CD45RA+CCR7+. The source is a man between 18 and 29 years old in good health.

The rearrangement joins TRBV15 to TRBJ2-1; D unclear. V was clipped by 1 base and J by 10 bases, with 14 bases between them. The V gene's germline CDR1 is LNHNV and CDR2 YYDKDF (reference sequence). The CDR3 runs to 14 residues. The CDR3 DNA reads as TGTGCCACCAGCAGAGTAGGTGCTGCCAGGGAGCAGTTCTTC. The encoded protein is CATSRVGAAREQFF.

V gene TRBV4-3 combines with J gene TRBJ2-2; D might be TRBD1 or TRBD2, each matching 7 bases. The germline gives CDR1 LGHNA, CDR2 YSLEER. With 0 bases removed from V and 5 bases from J, the gap between germline ends came to 13 bases. The CDR3 is 16 residues long. The CDR3 sequence is CASSQDRGGKTGELFF. The DNA for the CDR3 is TGCGCCAGCAGCCAAGACAGGGGGGGAAAAACCGGGGAGCTGTTTTTT.

The chain couples TRBV7-9 to TRBJ2-1; 10 nucleotides align to TRBD2. The junction had 5 bases not matched to a gene; V was cut back by 5 bases and J by 4 bases. CDR3 size: 15 residues. CDR1 SEHNR and CDR2 FQNEAQ come from the germline V gene (reference sequence). CDR3 residues: CASSALLAGYNEQFF. In DNA form, the CDR3 reads TGTGCCAGCAGCGCACTACTAGCGGGGTACAATGAGCAGTTCTTC.

This chain joins TRBV5-1 and TRBJ2-7; 9 positions agree with TRBD1. This CDR3 spans 15 amino acids. Per germline, CDR1 SGHRS and CDR2 YFSETQ. V was pared by 6 bases and J by 4 bases, with 11 bases of the junction left unmatched. The CDR3 DNA reads TGCGCCAGCACACCCCGACGGGACAGGGATTACGAGCAGTACTTC. It translates to CASTPRRDRDYEQYF.

V and J are TRBV12-5 and TRBJ2-7; the D is unclear. Trimming stripped 1 base from V and 1 base from J, with 17 bases between. CDR1 and CDR2 from the germline V gene are LGHNT and FRNRAP. The CDR3 is 17 residues long. The CDR3 coding sequence is TGTGCTAGTGGTTTGGCTACGGCGGTCCGGGTTTCCTACGAGCAGTACTTC. Protein sequence: CASGLATAVRVSYEQYF. Full variable domain (outside the CDR3, taken from reference TRBV12-5 and TRBJ2-7): DARVTQTPRHKVTEMGQEVTMRCQPILGHNTVFWYRQTMMQGLELLAYFRNRAPLDDSGMPKDRFSAEMPDATLATLKIQPSEPRDSAVYFCASGLATAVRVSYEQYFGPGTRLTVT.

The CDR3 loop reads CASSPNPGETQYF. The CDR3, as DNA: TGTGCCAGCAGCCCAAATCCTGGAGAGACCCAGTACTTC. The rearrangement joins TRBV7-9 to TRBJ2-5; D is ambiguous. CDR1 and CDR2 (germline): SEHNR, FQNEAQ (reference sequence). There are 13 residues in the CDR3. V lost 5 bases, J lost 4 bases, and 11 bases lay in between.

On this clone itself: Other DNA sequences in the same sample also yield this CDR3. The V gene is TRBV28, the J gene TRBJ2-5, with 8 bases fitting TRBD2. Germline assignment: CDR1 MDHEN and CDR2 SYDVKM. V shed 3 bases and J 5 bases; nucleotides not matched to a gene: 2. The CDR3 sequence is 13 residues long. The CDR3 is CASSFRGGETQYF. The DNA of the CDR3 is TGTGCCAGCAGTTTTCGGGGGGGGGAGACCCAGTACTTC.

V usage is TRBV19 and J usage is TRBJ1-1; D may be TRBD1 (6 bases). Trimming shortened V by 3 bases and J by 7 bases, and 15 bases separated the two germline ends. The germline V gene has CDR1 LNHDA and CDR2 SQIVND (reference sequence). The CDR3 loop spans 14 amino acids. The CDR3 loop is CASSITSRGGEAFF. The CDR3 bases are TGTGCCAGTAGTATCACCTCCAGGGGTGGTGAAGCTTTCTTT. Combining the CDR3 with reference TRBV19 and TRBJ1-1 gives the whole variable domain DGGITQSPKYLFRKEGQNVTLSCEQNLNHDAMYWYRQDPGQGLRLIYYSQIVNDFQKGDIAEGYSVSREKKESFPLTVTSAQKNPTAFYLCASSITSRGGEAFFGQGTRLTVV.

This clone was counted only a few times. This chain uses TRBV11-2 with TRBJ2-2; D remains unclear. This CDR3 region has 14 residues. Deletions cut 0 bases from V and 6 bases from J, with 8 bases between. Germline CDR1 reads SGHAT; CDR2 reads FQNNGV. CDR3 coding DNA: TGTGCCAGCAGCTTAGATGCCGGTGCCGGGGAGCTGTTTTTT. Its translation is CASSLDAGAGELFF.

The J gene is TRBJ1-1, the V gene TRBV5-6; no firm D call. Germline-derived CDR1 and CDR2 are SGHDT and YYEEEE. Between the trimmed V and J ends, which lost 0 bases and 8 bases, there was a span of 8 bases. This CDR3 spans 12 amino acids. The CDR3, as DNA: TGTGCCAGCAGCTTGGACGGGGTGGAAGCTTTCTTT. It yields the protein CASSLDGVEAFF.

This sequence joins TRBV2 and TRBJ1-1; D is undetermined. This CDR3 region has 13 residues. Trimming left V 2 bases short and J 8 bases short, with 12 bases between. Germline-derived CDR1 and CDR2 are SNHLY and FYNNEI. CDR3 loop: CASSETRAGEAFF. The DNA for the CDR3 is TGTGCCAGCAGTGAAACACGGGCCGGGGAAGCTTTCTTT.

Regarding this clone: The same CDR3 also results from other DNA sequences found in this sample. In nucleotides, the CDR3 is TGCGCCAGCAGCCAAGTACAGCTCAATCAGCCCCAGCATTTT. Its protein is CASSQVQLNQPQHF. The genes are TRBV4-1 and TRBJ1-5; D unclear. The V gene's germline CDR1 is MGHRA and CDR2 YSYEKL. The V end was cut by 1 base, the J end by 3 bases, with 7 bases between. CDR3 length: 14 amino acids.

This chain links TRBV7-9 with TRBJ2-3; TRBD2 aligns across 9 bases. Germline V lookup: CDR1 SEHNR, CDR2 FQNEAQ (reference sequence). The junction had 14 bases not matched to a gene; V was cut back by 5 bases and J by 5 bases. The CDR3 runs to 17 residues. CDR3 in amino acids: CASSPRLAEHGGDTQYF. The DNA for the CDR3 is TGTGCCAGCAGCCCACGACTAGCGGAGCACGGGGGAGATACGCAGTATTTT.

This chain connects TRBV27 to TRBJ1-5; D is ambiguous. Germline V lookup: CDR1 MNHEY, CDR2 SMNVEV (reference sequence). Trimming stripped 2 bases from V and 2 bases from J, with 7 bases between. The CDR3 sequence is 14 residues long. The CDR3 bases are TGTGCCAGCAGTTTAGGGTCGGGCAATCAGCCCCAGCATTTT. This codes for CASSLGSGNQPQHF.

The chain links TRBV11-2 to TRBJ2-5, with 9 bases identical to TRBD1. CDR3 size: 15 residues. Germline values: CDR1 SGHAT, CDR2 FQNNGV. The V gene end was trimmed by 0 bases and the J gene end by 3 bases; junction bases not matched to a gene: 2. This CDR3 reads CASSLEQGAKETQYF. CDR3 bases: TGTGCCAGCAGCTTAGAACAGGGGGCGAAAGAGACCCAGTACTTC. Based on the CDR3 plus reference TRBV11-2 and TRBJ2-5, the full variable domain is EAGVAQSPRYKIIEKRQSVAFWCNPISGHATLYWYQQILGQGPKLLIQFQNNGVVDDSQLPKDRFSAERLKGVDSTLKIQPAKLEDSAVYLCASSLEQGAKETQYFGPGTRLLVL.

Comment on this clone: A junction end diverges from the germline sequence, so it may reflect a read error. V gene TRBV2 combines with J gene TRBJ1-1, with 8 bases lining up with TRBD1. Germline V gene sequence: CDR1 SNHLY, CDR2 FYNNEI. CDR3 length equals 14 residues. In nucleotides, the CDR3 is TGTGCCAGCAGGGGGGACAGGCCGAACCCTGAAGCTTTCTTT. Protein: CASRGDRPNPEAFF. Supplemented by reference TRBV2 and TRBJ1-1, the full variable domain reads EPEVTQTPSHQVTQMGQEVILRCVPISNHLYFYWYRQILGQKVEFLVSFYNNEISEKSEIFDDQFSVERPDGSNFTLKIRSTKLEDSAMYFCASRGDRPNPEAFFGQGTRLTVV.

CDR3: CASSPDPASGSLDTQYF. DNA for the CDR3: TGTGCCAGCAGTCCAGACCCGGCTAGCGGGAGTTTGGATACGCAGTATTTT. The rearrangement links TRBV7-8 to TRBJ2-3; 10 bases align to TRBD2. CDR3 length: 17 amino acids. V lost 6 bases, J lost 6 bases, and 15 bases stayed unmatched. Germline CDR1 reads SGHVS; CDR2 reads FQNEAQ.

With respect to this clone: The same CDR3 also results from other DNA sequences found in this sample. The chain uses TRBV13 and TRBJ2-1; TRBD2 aligns across 7 bases. This CDR3 comprises 13 residues. Trimming removed 3 bases from V and 4 bases from J; junction bases left unmatched: 0. Germline lookup yields CDR1 PRHDT and CDR2 FYEKMQ (reference sequence). CDR3 amino acids: CASSLGGYNEQFF. The CDR3 nucleotides read TGTGCCAGCAGCTTGGGAGGGTACAATGAGCAGTTCTTC.

The CDR3 sequence is CASSQETRDRDFSGANVLTF. CDR3 in DNA: TGCGCCAGCAGCCAAGAAACCCGGGACAGGGATTTCTCTGGGGCCAACGTCCTGACTTTC. The J gene is TRBJ2-6, the V gene TRBV4-3, with 9 bases fitting TRBD1. CDR3 length: 20 residues. Per the germline V gene, CDR1 is LGHNA and CDR2 is YSLEER. V gave up 0 bases and J gave up 0 bases; unmatched junction bases: 9.

This sequence joins TRBV16 and TRBJ2-1, with 7 bases identical to TRBD2. J was trimmed by 9 bases and V by 4 bases; bases with no gene match: 6. The CDR3 length is 13 residues. Germline V gives CDR1 KGHSY, CDR2 FQNENV. CDR3 sequence (DNA): TGTGCCAGCAGCCGCCCACTAGCGCCTGAGCAGTTCTTC. Translating gives CASSRPLAPEQFF.

The J gene is TRBJ2-5, the V gene TRBV6-6, with D perhaps matching TRBD2 (5 bases). The CDR3 spans 14 residues. Looked up from germline, CDR1 is MNHNY and CDR2 is SVGAGI (reference sequence). Trimming left V 0 bases short and J 4 bases short, with 9 bases between. This chain's CDR3 is CASSYSNEGETQYF. The CDR3 nucleotides read TGTGCCAGCAGTTACTCTAACGAGGGAGAGACCCAGTACTTC.

The genes are TRBV4-2 and TRBJ1-5; D not resolved. CDR1 is LGHNA, CDR2 YNFKEQ, per germline. CDR3 length equals 13 residues. The V gene lost 1 base and the J gene lost 9 bases, with 10 bases spanning the gap. The CDR3 reads CASSQGQLPPQHF. CDR3 DNA sequence: TGTGCCAGCAGCCAAGGTCAGTTGCCGCCCCAGCATTTT.

The chain couples TRBV28 to TRBJ2-3; 7 bases are a match to TRBD2. CDR1 is MDHEN and CDR2 is SYDVKM in the germline V gene. The CDR3 is made up of 16 amino acids. Trimming took 1 base from V and 2 from J; bases not matched to a gene: 6. This chain's CDR3 is CASSLSGLAATDTQYF. The CDR3 coding sequence is TGTGCCAGCAGTTTATCTGGTCTAGCGGCCACAGATACGCAGTATTTT.

The rearrangement links TRBV6-5 to TRBJ2-1; D is unclear. CDR1 and CDR2 from the germline V gene are MNHEY and SVGAGI. V was pared by 0 bases and J by 8 bases, with 8 bases between. The CDR3 has 13 amino acids. For the CDR3, the DNA is TGTGCCAGCAGTTACTCGAAGGCCCATGAGCAGTTCTTC. It codes for CASSYSKAHEQFF.

The chain carries TRBV28 and TRBJ2-1, with D maybe TRBD1 (5 bases). The CDR3 sequence is 14 residues long. Germline-derived CDR1 and CDR2 are MDHEN and SYDVKM. The ends were cut back, 7 bases at V and 6 bases at J, with 16 bases in the middle. Written as DNA, the CDR3 is TGTGCCAGCACCCCTCCGATAGGGGCCAATGAGCAGTTCTTC. Its translation is CASTPPIGANEQFF. Full variable domain (outside the CDR3, taken from reference TRBV28 and TRBJ2-1): DVKVTQSSRYLVKRTGEKVFLECVQDMDHENMFWYRQDPGLGLRLIYFSYDVKMKEKGDIPEGYSVSREKKERFSLILESASTNQTSMYLCASTPPIGANEQFFGPGTRLTVL.

This clone was seen only once. The chain is built from TRBV6-5 and TRBJ2-1; possibly TRBD2 for D (5 bases). This CDR3 is built from 14 residues. The V and J ends lost 6 bases and 12 bases respectively, with 21 bases between them. The V gene's germline CDR1 is MNHEY and CDR2 SVGAGI. The CDR3 region is CASSFLDGIEAQFF. DNA of the CDR3: TGTGCCAGCAGCTTCCTCGACGGGATTGAGGCGCAGTTCTTC.

This chain links TRBV25-1 with TRBJ2-3, with D unresolved. The V end lost 0 bases, the J end lost 4 bases, and 11 bases lay between the germline ends. The CDR3 is 15 amino acids. Germline V gene sequence: CDR1 MGHDK, CDR2 SYGVNS. CDR3 residues: CASSEYPSAADTQYF. For the CDR3, the DNA is TGTGCCAGCAGTGAATATCCCAGCGCCGCAGATACGCAGTATTTT.

The chain carries TRBV5-1 and TRBJ1-1; D perhaps matches TRBD1 (5 bases). Germline CDR1 reads SGHRS; CDR2 reads YFSETQ. The CDR3 loop spans 14 amino acids. V was shortened by 4 bases and J by 2 bases, with 12 bases between the two germline ends. The CDR3 region has the DNA TGCGCCAGCAGCGTGGGACGGGGAAACACTGAAGCTTTCTTT. The encoded protein is CASSVGRGNTEAFF.

This chain uses TRBV5-4 with TRBJ1-1; 7 bases align to TRBD1. The CDR3 is made up of 12 amino acids. V shed 4 bases, J shed 6 bases, and the junction held 3 bases outside the gene matches. Germline V CDR1 and CDR2: SGHNT, YYREEE (reference sequence). The CDR3: CASSDRVAEAFF. DNA for the CDR3: TGTGCCAGCAGCGACAGGGTTGCTGAAGCTTTCTTT.

The rearrangement links TRBV12-5 to TRBJ2-4; D is possibly TRBD1 or TRBD2 (5 bases each). The V gene lost 5 bases and the J gene lost 10 bases, with 12 bases spanning the gap. The CDR3 runs to 12 residues. From germline, CDR1 is LGHNT and CDR2 FRNRAP. In DNA form, the CDR3 reads TGTGCTAGTGGTCTGAGGGGTGGTATTCAGTACTTC. As protein: CASGLRGGIQYF.

The CDR3 region has the DNA TGTGCCAGCAGCGGACTAGCGGGAAGCAATGAGCAGTTCTTC. Protein: CASSGLAGSNEQFF. The gene calls are TRBV7-6 and TRBJ2-1, with 12 bases matching TRBD2. Trimming at V came to 5 bases and at J to 6 bases, leaving 2 bases not matched to a gene. Per the germline V gene, CDR1 is SGHVS and CDR2 is FNYEAQ. This CDR3 has 14 amino acids.